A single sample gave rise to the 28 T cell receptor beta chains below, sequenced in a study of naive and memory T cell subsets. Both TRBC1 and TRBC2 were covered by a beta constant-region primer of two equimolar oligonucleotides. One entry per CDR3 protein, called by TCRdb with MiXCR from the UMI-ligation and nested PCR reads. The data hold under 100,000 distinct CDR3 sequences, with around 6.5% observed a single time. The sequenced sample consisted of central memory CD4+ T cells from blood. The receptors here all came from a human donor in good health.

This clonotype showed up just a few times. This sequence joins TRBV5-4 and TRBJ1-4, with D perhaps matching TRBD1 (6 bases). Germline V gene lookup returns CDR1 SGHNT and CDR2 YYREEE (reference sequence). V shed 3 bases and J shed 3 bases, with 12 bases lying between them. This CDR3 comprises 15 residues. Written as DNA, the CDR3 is TGTGCCAGCAGCTCGGGAGGGGGACCTAATGAAAAACTGTTTTTT. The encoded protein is CASSSGGGPNEKLFF.

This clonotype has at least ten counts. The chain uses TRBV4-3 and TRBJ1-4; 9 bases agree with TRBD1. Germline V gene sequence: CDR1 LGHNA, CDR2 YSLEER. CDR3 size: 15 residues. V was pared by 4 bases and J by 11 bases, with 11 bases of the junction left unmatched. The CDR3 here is CASSRASTGGRKLFF. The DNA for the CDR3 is TGCGCCAGCAGCCGCGCCAGTACAGGGGGCAGGAAACTGTTTTTT.

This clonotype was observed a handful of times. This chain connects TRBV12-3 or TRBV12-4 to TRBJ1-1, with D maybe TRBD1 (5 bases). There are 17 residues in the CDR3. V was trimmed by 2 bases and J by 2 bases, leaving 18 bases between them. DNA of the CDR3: TGTGCCAGCAGTTTATACGCAGGGCGATCCAGTAACACTGAAGCTTTCTTT. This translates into CASSLYAGRSSNTEAFF.

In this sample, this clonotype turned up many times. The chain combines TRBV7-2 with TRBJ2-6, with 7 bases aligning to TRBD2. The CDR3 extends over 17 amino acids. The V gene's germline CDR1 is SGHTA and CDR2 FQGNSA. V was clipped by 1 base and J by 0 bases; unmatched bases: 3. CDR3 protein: CASSLVAGASGANVLTF. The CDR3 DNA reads TGTGCCAGCAGCTTAGTAGCGGGCGCCTCTGGGGCCAACGTCCTGACTTTC.

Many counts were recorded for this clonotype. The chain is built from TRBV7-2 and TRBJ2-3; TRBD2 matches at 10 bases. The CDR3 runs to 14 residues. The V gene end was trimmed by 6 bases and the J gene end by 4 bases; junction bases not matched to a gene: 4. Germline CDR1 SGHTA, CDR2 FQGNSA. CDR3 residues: CASRGSGRSDTQYF. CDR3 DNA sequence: TGTGCCAGCAGGGGTAGCGGGAGGTCAGATACGCAGTATTTT.

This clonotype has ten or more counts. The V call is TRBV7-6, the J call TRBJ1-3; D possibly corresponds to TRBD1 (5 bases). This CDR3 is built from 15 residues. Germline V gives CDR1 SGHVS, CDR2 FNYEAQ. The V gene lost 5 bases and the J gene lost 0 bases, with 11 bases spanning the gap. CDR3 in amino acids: CASSQWGNSGNTIYF. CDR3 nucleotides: TGTGCCAGCAGCCAATGGGGCAACTCTGGAAACACCATATATTTT.

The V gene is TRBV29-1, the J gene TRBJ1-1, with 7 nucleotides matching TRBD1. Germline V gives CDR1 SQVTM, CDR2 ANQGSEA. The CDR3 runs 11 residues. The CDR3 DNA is TGCATCGGACAGGAGAACACTGAAGCTTTCTTT. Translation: CIGQENTEAFF.

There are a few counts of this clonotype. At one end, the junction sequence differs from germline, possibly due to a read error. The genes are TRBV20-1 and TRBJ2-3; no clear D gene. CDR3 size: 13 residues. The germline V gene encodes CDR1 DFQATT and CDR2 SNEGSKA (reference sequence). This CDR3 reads CGARVRVGDTQYF. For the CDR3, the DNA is TGCGGTGCTAGAGTGAGAGTCGGAGATACGCAGTATTTT.

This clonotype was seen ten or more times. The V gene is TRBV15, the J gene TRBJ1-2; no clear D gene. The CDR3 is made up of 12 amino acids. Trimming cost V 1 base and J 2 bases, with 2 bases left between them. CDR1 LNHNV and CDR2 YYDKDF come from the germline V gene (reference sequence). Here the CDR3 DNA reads TGTGCCACCAGCAGAGCGAACTATGGCTACACCTTC. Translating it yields CATSRANYGYTF.

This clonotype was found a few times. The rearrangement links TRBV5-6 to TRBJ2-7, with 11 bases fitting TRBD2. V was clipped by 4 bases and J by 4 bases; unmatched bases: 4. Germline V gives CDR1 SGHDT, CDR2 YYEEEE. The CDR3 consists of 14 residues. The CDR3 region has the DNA TGTGCCAGCAGCCCTAGACTAGCGGGGTACGAGCAGTACTTC. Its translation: CASSPRLAGYEQYF.

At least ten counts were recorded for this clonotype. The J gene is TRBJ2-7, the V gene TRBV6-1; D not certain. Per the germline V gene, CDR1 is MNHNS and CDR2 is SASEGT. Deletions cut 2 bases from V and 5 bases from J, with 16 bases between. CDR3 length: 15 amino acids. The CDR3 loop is CASSEKSGGGHEQYF. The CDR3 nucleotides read TGTGCCAGCAGTGAAAAGTCGGGCGGTGGCCACGAGCAGTACTTC.

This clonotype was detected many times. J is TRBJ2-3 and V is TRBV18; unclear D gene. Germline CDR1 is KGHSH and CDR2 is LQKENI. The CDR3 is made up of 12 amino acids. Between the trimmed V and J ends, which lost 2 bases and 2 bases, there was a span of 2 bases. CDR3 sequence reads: CASSPTTDTQYF. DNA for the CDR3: TGTGCCAGCTCACCAACCACAGATACGCAGTATTTT.

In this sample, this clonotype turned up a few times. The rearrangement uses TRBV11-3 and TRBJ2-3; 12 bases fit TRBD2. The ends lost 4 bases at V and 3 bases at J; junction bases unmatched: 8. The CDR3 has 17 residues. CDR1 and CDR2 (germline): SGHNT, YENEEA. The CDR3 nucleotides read TGTGCCAGCAGCTCTAGCGGGAGGGCCTTGGAAACAGATACGCAGTATTTT. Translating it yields CASSSSGRALETDTQYF. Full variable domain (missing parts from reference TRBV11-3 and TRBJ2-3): EAGVVQSPRYKIIEKKQPVAFWCNPISGHNTLYWYLQNLGQGPELLIRYENEEAVDDSQLPKDRFSAERLKGVDSTLKIQPAELGDSAVYLCASSSSGRALETDTQYFGPGTRLTVL.

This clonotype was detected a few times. The CDR3 reads CASRPQITGHEQYF. As DNA, the CDR3 is TGTGCCAGCAGACCCCAAATAACTGGACACGAGCAGTACTTC. The V and J genes are TRBV28 and TRBJ2-7; unclear D gene. The CDR3 spans 14 residues. Trimming pared 6 bases from V and 5 bases from J, leaving 17 bases between. CDR1 is MDHEN and CDR2 is SYDVKM in the germline V gene.

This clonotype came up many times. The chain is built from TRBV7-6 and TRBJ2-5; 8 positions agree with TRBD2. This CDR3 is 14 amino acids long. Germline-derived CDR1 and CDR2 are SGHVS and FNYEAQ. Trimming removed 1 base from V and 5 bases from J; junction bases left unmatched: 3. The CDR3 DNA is TGTGCCAGCAGCTTAGTCGGCGGGAGGGAGACCCAGTACTTC. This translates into CASSLVGGRETQYF.

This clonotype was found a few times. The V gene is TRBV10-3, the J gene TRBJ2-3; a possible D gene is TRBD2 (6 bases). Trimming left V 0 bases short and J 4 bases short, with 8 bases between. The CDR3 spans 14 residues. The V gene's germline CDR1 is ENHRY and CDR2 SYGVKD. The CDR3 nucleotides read TGTGCCATCAGTGAGTCGCGGGACTCAGATACGCAGTATTTT. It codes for CAISESRDSDTQYF.

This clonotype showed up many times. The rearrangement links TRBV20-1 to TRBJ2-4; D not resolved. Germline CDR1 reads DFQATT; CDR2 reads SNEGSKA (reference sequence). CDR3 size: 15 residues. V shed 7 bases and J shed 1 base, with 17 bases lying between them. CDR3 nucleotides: TGCAGTGGAAACGGTGGGATTGGGGCCAAAAACATTCAGTACTTC. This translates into CSGNGGIGAKNIQYF.

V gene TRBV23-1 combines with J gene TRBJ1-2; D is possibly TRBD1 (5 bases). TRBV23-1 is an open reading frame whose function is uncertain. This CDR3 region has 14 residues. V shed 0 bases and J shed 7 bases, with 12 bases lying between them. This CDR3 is CASSQSRAGTGYTF. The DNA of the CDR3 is TGCGCCAGCAGTCAATCGAGGGCAGGGACTGGCTACACCTTC.

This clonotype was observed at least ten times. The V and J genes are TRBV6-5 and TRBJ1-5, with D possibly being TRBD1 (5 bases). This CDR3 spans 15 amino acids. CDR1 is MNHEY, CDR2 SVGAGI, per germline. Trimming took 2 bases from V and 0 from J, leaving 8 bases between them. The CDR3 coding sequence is TGTGCCAGCAGTTACGACAGCAATAGCAATCAGCCCCAGCATTTT. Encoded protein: CASSYDSNSNQPQHF.

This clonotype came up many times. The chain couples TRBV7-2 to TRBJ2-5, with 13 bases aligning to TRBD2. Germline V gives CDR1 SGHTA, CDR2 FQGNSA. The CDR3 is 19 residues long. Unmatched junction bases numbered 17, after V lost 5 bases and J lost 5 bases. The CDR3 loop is CASSPLGLGGLAGPETQYF. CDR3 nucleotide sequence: TGTGCCAGCAGCCCCCTTGGGTTGGGGGGACTAGCGGGGCCGGAGACCCAGTACTTC.

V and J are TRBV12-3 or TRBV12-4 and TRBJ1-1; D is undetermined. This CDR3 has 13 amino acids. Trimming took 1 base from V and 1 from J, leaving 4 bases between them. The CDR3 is CASSLGRNTEAFF. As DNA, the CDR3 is TGTGCCAGCAGTTTAGGCAGGAACACTGAAGCTTTCTTT.

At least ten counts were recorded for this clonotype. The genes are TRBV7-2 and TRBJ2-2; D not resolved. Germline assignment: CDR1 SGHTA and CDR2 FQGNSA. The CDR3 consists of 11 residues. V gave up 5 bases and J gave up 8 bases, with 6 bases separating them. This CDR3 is CASSLWGELFF. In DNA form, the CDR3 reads TGTGCCAGCAGCCTTTGGGGGGAGCTGTTTTTT. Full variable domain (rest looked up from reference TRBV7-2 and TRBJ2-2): GAGVSQSPSNKVTEKGKDVELRCDPISGHTALYWYRQSLGQGLEFLIYFQGNSAPDKSGLPSDRFSAERTGGSVSTLTIQRTQQEDSAVYLCASSLWGELFFGEGSRLTVL.

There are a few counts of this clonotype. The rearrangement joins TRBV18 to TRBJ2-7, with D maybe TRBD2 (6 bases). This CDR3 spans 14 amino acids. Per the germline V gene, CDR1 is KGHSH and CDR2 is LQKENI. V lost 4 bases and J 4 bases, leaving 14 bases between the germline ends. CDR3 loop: CASSLGKGRYEQYF. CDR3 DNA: TGTGCCAGCTCACTCGGGAAGGGGAGGTACGAGCAGTACTTC.

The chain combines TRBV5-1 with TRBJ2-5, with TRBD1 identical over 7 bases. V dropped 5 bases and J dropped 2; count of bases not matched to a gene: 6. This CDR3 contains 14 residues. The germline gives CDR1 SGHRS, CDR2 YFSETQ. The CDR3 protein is CASRTGTAQETQYF. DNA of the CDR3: TGCGCCAGCAGGACCGGGACAGCTCAAGAGACCCAGTACTTC.

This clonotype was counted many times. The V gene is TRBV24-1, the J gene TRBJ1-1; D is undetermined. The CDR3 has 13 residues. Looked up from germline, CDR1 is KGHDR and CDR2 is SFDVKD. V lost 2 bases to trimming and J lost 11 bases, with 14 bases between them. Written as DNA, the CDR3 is TGTGCCACCAGTGATTCCCGGGCCACCGGGGCTTTCTTT. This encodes CATSDSRATGAFF.

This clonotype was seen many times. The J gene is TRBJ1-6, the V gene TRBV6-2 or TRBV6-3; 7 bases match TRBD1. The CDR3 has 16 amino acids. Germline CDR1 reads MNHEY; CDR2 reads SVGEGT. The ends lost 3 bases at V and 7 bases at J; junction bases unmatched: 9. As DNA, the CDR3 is TGTGCCAGCAGTTATGGAACAGGGGCCCCCAATTCACCCCTCCACTTT. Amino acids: CASSYGTGAPNSPLHF.

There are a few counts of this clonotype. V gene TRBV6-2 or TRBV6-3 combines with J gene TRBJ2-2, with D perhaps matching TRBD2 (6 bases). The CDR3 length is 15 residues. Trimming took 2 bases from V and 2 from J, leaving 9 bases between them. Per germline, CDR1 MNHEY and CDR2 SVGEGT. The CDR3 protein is CASSYGTVNTGELFF. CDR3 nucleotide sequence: TGTGCCAGCAGTTACGGGACTGTTAACACCGGGGAGCTGTTTTTT.

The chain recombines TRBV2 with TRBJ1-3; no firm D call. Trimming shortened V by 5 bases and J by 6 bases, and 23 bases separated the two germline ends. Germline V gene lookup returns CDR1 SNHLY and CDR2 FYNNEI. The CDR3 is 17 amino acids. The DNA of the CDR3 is TGTGCCAGCAGTACAGATGGACTGGGAAAGGACCTAAACACCATATATTTT. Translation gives CASSTDGLGKDLNTIYF.